This T cell receptor (beta chain) was recorded in a study of blood T cell repertoires in COVID-19. Study overall: The United States, Italy and Spain supplied acute and convalescent COVID-19 samples.

Trimming cost V 3 bases and J 4 bases; bases outside gene matches: 3. Germline values: CDR1 MNHEY, CDR2 SMNVEV (reference sequence). The CDR3 is 14 amino acids. Measured with immunoSEQ multiplex PCR; TCRdb has only the in-frame clones, and not every one. The sample has 130,000 to 150,000 clones; 84% are singletons. Recruitment covered about two dozen US areas and drew participants whose ages spanned about 18 to 90 years. Assignments of participants to cohorts depended upon their own reported clinical history. The study recruited exposed participants who had met a COVID-19 case within 2 weeks before entry.

This chain connects TRBV27 to TRBJ2-7, with 10 nucleotides matching TRBD1. The receptor was derived from a woman in her forties or fifties who had been exposed to COVID-19. The sample consisted of PBMCs or T cells enriched from blood (not recorded which). In DNA form, the CDR3 reads TGTGCCAGCAGTTTTGGGACAGGGGCATACGAGCAGTACTTC. Translation gives CASSFGTGAYEQYF.